Following are 13 T cell receptor beta chains from one sample sequenced in a study of T cells in tumors after PD-1 blockade. The method was immunoSEQ multiplex PCR; TCRdb's version includes in-frame clones alone and lacks a portion of them. The sample has nearly 25,000 clones, about 84% seen once; the top ten hold about 12%. Here the sequenced sample was PBMCs, taken after anti-PD-1 treatment. Receptors originate from a human donor with basal cell carcinoma.

J is TRBJ2-1 and V is TRBV5-1; D may match TRBD1 or TRBD2 (5 bases each). This CDR3 contains 14 residues. Germline values: CDR1 SGHRS, CDR2 YFSETQ. Trimming removed 2 bases at V and 5 bases at J, with 11 bases between. DNA for the CDR3: TGCGCCAGCAGCTTCGGGGACGGCCACAATGAGCAGTTCTTC. This encodes CASSFGDGHNEQFF.

As DNA, the CDR3 is TGCAGCGTTGAATGGGGAGGAGGGGCCGCATACTCTGGAAACACCATATATTTT. Translation gives CSVEWGGGAAYSGNTIYF. This chain connects TRBV29-1 to TRBJ1-3; TRBD1 might be the D (5 bases). CDR1 SQVTM and CDR2 ANQGSEA come from the germline V gene. The CDR3 is 18 amino acids. Trimming shortened V by 2 bases and J by 0 bases, and 20 bases separated the two germline ends.

This CDR3 reads CASVLRTGSTDTQYF. The CDR3 nucleotides are TGTGCCAGCGTACTAAGGACAGGGAGCACAGATACGCAGTATTTT. The V gene is TRBV27, the J gene TRBJ2-3; the match to TRBD1 covers 8 bases. CDR1 MNHEY and CDR2 SMNVEV come from the germline V gene (reference sequence). The CDR3 contains 15 residues. Germline trimming cut 8 bases from V and 0 bases from J; bases unmatched to any gene: 7.

The chain is built from TRBV15 and TRBJ2-3, with 9 bases fitting TRBD1. Per germline, CDR1 LNHNV and CDR2 YYDKDF (reference sequence). There are 14 residues in the CDR3. The V segment lost 1 base and the J segment 6 bases; nucleotides outside the gene matches: 2. The CDR3 protein is CATSRGTGADTQYF. The CDR3 DNA reads TGTGCCACCAGCAGAGGGACAGGGGCTGATACGCAGTATTTT.

In its sample, this clone was seen a few times. The chain is built from TRBV5-1 and TRBJ2-3; no definite D call. The CDR3 spans 15 residues. V was trimmed by 1 base and J by 2 bases, leaving 11 bases between them. CDR1 and CDR2 from the germline V gene are SGHRS and YFSETQ. The CDR3 bases are TGCGCCAGCAGCTTGCAGGCAGTCCCCACAGATACGCAGTATTTT. Protein sequence: CASSLQAVPTDTQYF.

The genes are TRBV7-3 and TRBJ2-1; 8 nucleotides line up with TRBD1. This CDR3 region has 15 residues. V shed 6 bases, J shed 1 base, and the junction held 5 bases outside the gene matches. Germline lookup yields CDR1 SGHTA and CDR2 FQGTGA. Here the CDR3 DNA reads TGTGCCAGCAGTTCGGACAGGGCGTCCTACAATGAGCAGTTCTTC. Protein product: CASSSDRASYNEQFF.

The chain employs TRBV12-5 and TRBJ2-5, with unresolved D. CDR1 and CDR2 from the germline V gene are LGHNT and FRNRAP. V was pared by 7 bases and J by 1 base, with 10 bases between. CDR3 length equals 13 residues. The CDR3 here is CASATGTQETQYF. The CDR3 DNA follows: TGTGCTAGTGCGACCGGAACCCAAGAGACCCAGTACTTC.

Concerning this clone itself: At the DNA level, this CDR3 is encoded by other sequences in the same sample as well. J is TRBJ2-6 and V is TRBV9; TRBD1 matches 7 bases. The CDR3 is made up of 17 amino acids. V shed 0 bases, J shed 0 bases, and the junction held 3 bases outside the gene matches. Germline CDR1 is SGDLS and CDR2 is YYNGEE. The CDR3 DNA is TGTGCCAGCAGCGTAGGGACAGGTAGCTCTGGGGCCAACGTCCTGACTTTC. This encodes CASSVGTGSSGANVLTF.

The chain employs TRBV3-1 (or the pseudogene TRBV3-2) and TRBJ1-5; TRBD1 matches 7 bases. The V gene's germline CDR1 is LGHDT and CDR2 YNNKEL (reference sequence). V lost 3 bases, J lost 1 base, and 3 bases stayed unmatched. The CDR3 is made up of 15 amino acids. CDR3 residues: CASSQGTVSNQPQHF. The CDR3 DNA sequence: TGTGCCAGCAGCCAGGGGACAGTCAGCAATCAGCCCCAGCATTTT.

The rearrangement links TRBV5-1 to TRBJ1-1; no clear D gene. Germline V lookup: CDR1 SGHRS, CDR2 YFSETQ. V lost 0 bases, J lost 1 base, and 10 bases lay in between. The CDR3 length is 15 residues. DNA for the CDR3: TGCGCCAGCAGCTTGGGGTGGGCGGAGAACACTGAAGCTTTCTTT. Translated: CASSLGWAENTEAFF.

V is TRBV5-8 and J is TRBJ1-2; perhaps TRBD1 as D (6 bases). The CDR3 contains 13 residues. V was cut by 4 bases and J by 4 bases, with 11 bases left in between. CDR1 and CDR2 from the germline V gene are SGHTS and YDEGEE. The CDR3 DNA reads TGTGCCAGCAGCGAAGGACAGTTCTATGGCTACACCTTC. Translation gives CASSEGQFYGYTF.

V and J are TRBV6-5 and TRBJ2-7, with 7 nucleotides matching TRBD1. Germline CDR1 reads MNHEY; CDR2 reads SVGAGI. The CDR3 totals 14 residues. With V trimmed by 5 bases and J by 5 bases, 9 bases remained unmatched. CDR3 region: CASSPGDSQNEQYF. DNA for the CDR3: TGTGCCAGCAGTCCCGGGGACAGCCAGAACGAGCAGTACTTC.

This clone was detected only once. This chain links TRBV19 with TRBJ1-4; the D is unclear. The CDR3 loop spans 16 amino acids. Trimming left V 5 bases short and J 4 bases short, with 17 bases between. Per the germline V gene, CDR1 is LNHDA and CDR2 is SQIVND (reference sequence). The CDR3, as DNA: TGTGCCAGTAGTCCCCTCCACAGTGCCATTAATGAAAAACTGTTTTTT. This codes for CASSPLHSAINEKLFF.